The 31 T cell receptor beta chains below all came from one sample that was sequenced in a study of T cells in Graves' hyperthyroidism and ophthalmopathy. TCR beta CDR3 region amplification was performed from RNA transcripts. A first-round RT-PCR of the TCR CDR3 used the HTBI primer set. Using its own MiXCR run on the multiplex PCR reads, TCRdb lists one record per CDR3 protein. The data show a few hundred thousand distinct CDR3 sequences, with roughly 20% seen just once and 26% held by the top ten. Material for sequencing was blood. Every receptor here comes from a young man with Graves' hyperthyroidism.

The chain has TRBV11-2 and TRBJ2-2; weak D call: TRBD2 (5 bases). V lost 1 base, J lost 5 bases, and 14 bases lay in between. Germline CDR1 SGHAT, CDR2 FQNNGV. This CDR3 spans 16 amino acids. CDR3 amino acids: CASSLGTRGSTGELFF. CDR3 coding DNA: TGTGCCAGCAGCTTAGGGACCCGGGGATCGACCGGGGAGCTGTTTTTT.

This clonotype came up many times. This rearrangement joins TRBV6-1 to TRBJ1-5, with TRBD1 as a possible D gene (5 bases). Germline V gene data show CDR1 as MNHNS and CDR2 as SASEGT. V lost 3 bases to trimming and J lost 5 bases, with 11 bases between them. CDR3 size: 14 residues. CDR3 coding DNA: TGTGCCAGCAGTGAGGCAGGGAACGATCAGCCCCAGCATTTT. Its protein is CASSEAGNDQPQHF.

This clonotype was seen repeatedly, ten times or more. The chain joins TRBV15 to TRBJ2-7, with D uncertain. The V end lost 5 bases, the J end lost 4 bases, and 9 bases lay between the germline ends. CDR1 and CDR2 from the germline V gene are LNHNV and YYDKDF (reference sequence). The CDR3 runs 12 residues. DNA of the CDR3: TGTGCCACCAGCGCCTCGGGTTACGAGCAGTACTTC. Encoded protein: CATSASGYEQYF. The whole variable domain, remainder taken from reference TRBV15 and TRBJ2-7, is DAMVIQNPRYQVTQFGKPVTLSCSQTLNHNVMYWYQQKSSQAPKLLFHYYDKDFNNEADTPDNFQSRRPNTSFCFLDIRSPGLGDTAMYLCATSASGYEQYFGPGTRLTVT.

In this sample, this clonotype turned up many times. This chain joins TRBV6-1 and TRBJ2-7; no definite D call. There are 14 residues in the CDR3. Germline V gene data show CDR1 as MNHNS and CDR2 as SASEGT. With 1 base removed from V and 3 bases from J, the gap between germline ends came to 10 bases. This CDR3 reads CASSEGPNYYEQYF. Written as DNA, the CDR3 is TGTGCCAGCAGTGAAGGCCCTAACTACTACGAGCAGTACTTC.

This clonotype has a count of ten or more. The chain carries TRBV6-1 and TRBJ2-7; a possible D gene is TRBD1 (5 bases). Germline loops: CDR1 MNHNS, CDR2 SASEGT. The CDR3 contains 15 residues. V dropped 1 base and J dropped 0 bases, with 10 bases sitting between them. The CDR3 sequence: CASSEVVGASYEQYF. CDR3 nucleotide sequence: TGTGCCAGCAGTGAAGTAGTAGGGGCCTCCTACGAGCAGTACTTC.

The table lists this clonotype with many counts. Here the CDR3 reads CASSLPLPNGYTF. The CDR3, as DNA: TGTGCCAGCAGCCTACCCCTCCCGAATGGCTACACCTTC. This chain connects TRBV5-8 to TRBJ1-2; D is uncertain. The germline gives CDR1 SGHTS, CDR2 YDEGEE. The CDR3 loop spans 13 amino acids. With 4 bases removed from V and 6 bases from J, the gap between germline ends came to 13 bases.

The chain is built from TRBV6-1 and TRBJ2-7, with D possibly called TRBD1 or TRBD2 (5 bases each). This CDR3 spans 16 amino acids. V gave up 5 bases and J gave up 3 bases, with 20 bases separating them. Germline values: CDR1 MNHNS, CDR2 SASEGT. In nucleotides, the CDR3 is TGTGCCAGCAGTATGGTGGGACGAGTCCCCTTCTACGAGCAGTACTTC. Amino acids: CASSMVGRVPFYEQYF.

This clonotype has a count of ten or more. Since a much larger clone is just one base distant, this may be a read error. The chain combines TRBV12-3 or TRBV12-4 with TRBJ1-2; D remains ambiguous. V lost 5 bases and J lost 4, with 11 bases in between. CDR3 length: 13 amino acids. CDR3 DNA sequence: TGTGCCAGCAGTCCGACGGCAAGCTATGGCTACACCTTC. Protein sequence: CASSPTASYGYTF.

This rearrangement joins TRBV6-1 to TRBJ1-1; D remains ambiguous. Germline assignment: CDR1 MNHNS and CDR2 SASEGT. Trimming took off 4 bases at V and 1 base at J, with 10 bases between the two ends. This CDR3 has 14 residues. For the CDR3, the DNA is TGTGCCAGCAGTGGACGTACAAGGAACACTGAAGCTTTCTTT. Protein product: CASSGRTRNTEAFF.

This clonotype was observed a few times. V usage is TRBV12-3 or TRBV12-4 and J usage is TRBJ2-4, with unresolved D. Between the trimmed V and J ends, which lost 1 base and 9 bases, there was a span of 10 bases. CDR3 length: 13 amino acids. In DNA form, the CDR3 reads TGTGCCAGCAGTTTAGAGGCAACGGGCATTCAGTACTTC. Its protein is CASSLEATGIQYF.

The rearrangement uses TRBV20-1 and TRBJ1-1, with a possible D match to TRBD1 (5 bases). The CDR3 covers 13 residues. Trimming took off 3 bases at V and 3 bases at J, with 11 bases between the two ends. Germline V gene data show CDR1 as DFQATT and CDR2 as SNEGSKA (reference sequence). The CDR3 is CSASGRAYTEAFF. The CDR3 DNA is TGCAGTGCTAGCGGCAGGGCATACACTGAAGCTTTCTTT.

This clonotype was seen many times. This rearrangement joins TRBV6-1 to TRBJ1-2, with D tentatively TRBD1 (6 bases). The CDR3 is 18 amino acids. Germline V gene sequence: CDR1 MNHNS, CDR2 SASEGT. Trimming pared 3 bases from V and 4 bases from J, leaving 24 bases between. The CDR3 region has the DNA TGTGCCAGCAGTGAGAGTACACAGGGAGTACGACTAGGCTATGGCTACACCTTC. Translation: CASSESTQGVRLGYGYTF.

This clonotype was observed many times. The CDR3 nucleotides read TGTGCCAGCAGTGTAGGCAAAGAGACCCAGTACTTC. Amino acid sequence: CASSVGKETQYF. The rearrangement links TRBV2 to TRBJ2-5; no definite D call. The CDR3 consists of 12 residues. CDR1 and CDR2 (germline): SNHLY, FYNNEI. Trimming left V 4 bases short and J 3 bases short, with 6 bases between.

This chain uses TRBV28 with TRBJ2-4; D gene uncertain. CDR1 is MDHEN and CDR2 is SYDVKM in the germline V gene. The CDR3 is 14 residues long. Trimming removed 6 bases from V and 2 bases from J, with 11 bases in between. The CDR3 reads CASRRARTKNIQYF. CDR3 coding DNA: TGTGCCAGCAGAAGGGCGAGGACCAAAAACATTCAGTACTTC.

This clonotype was recorded at least ten times. The DNA of the CDR3 is TGTGCCAGCAGTTGGGGGACGGCGGCTAACTATGGCTACACCTTC. Translating it yields CASSWGTAANYGYTF. The genes are TRBV12-3 or TRBV12-4 and TRBJ1-2, with D possibly TRBD1 on 5 matching bases. CDR3 length: 15 amino acids. Trimming left V 4 bases short and J 0 bases short, with 12 bases between.

The chain joins TRBV7-8 to TRBJ2-6; 7 bases match TRBD1. CDR3 size: 18 residues. CDR1 SGHVS and CDR2 FQNEAQ come from the germline V gene. J was trimmed by 2 bases and V by 1 base; bases with no gene match: 8. For the CDR3, the DNA is TGTGCCAGCAGCTTAGTGGTGGCAGGGGGTCCTGGGGCCAACGTCCTGACTTTC. Translated, it gives CASSLVVAGGPGANVLTF.

In this sample, this clonotype turned up many times. The V call is TRBV5-1, the J call TRBJ2-5, with 8 bases lining up with TRBD2. CDR3 length equals 13 residues. V shed 3 bases and J 6 bases; nucleotides not matched to a gene: 4. The germline CDR1 and CDR2 sequences are SGHRS and YFSETQ. CDR3 sequence: CASSSGGPKTQYF. The CDR3 DNA follows: TGCGCCAGCAGCTCGGGGGGGCCAAAGACCCAGTACTTC.

This clonotype was seen many times. The chain links TRBV6-5 to TRBJ1-5; 11 bases fit TRBD1. Germline values: CDR1 MNHEY, CDR2 SVGAGI. Trimming removed 7 bases from V and 4 bases from J; junction bases left unmatched: 6. This CDR3 contains 15 residues. The CDR3 DNA reads as TGTGCCAGCAACTACGGACAGGGGGCGAATCAGCCCCAGCATTTT. Its translation: CASNYGQGANQPQHF.

The rearrangement uses TRBV6-5 and TRBJ2-2; D gene unclear. CDR1 is MNHEY, CDR2 SVGAGI, per germline. Between the trimmed V and J ends, which lost 0 bases and 4 bases, there was a span of 9 bases. CDR3 length equals 15 residues. The CDR3 reads CASSYSNAATGELFF. The CDR3 bases are TGTGCCAGCAGTTACTCGAATGCCGCCACCGGGGAGCTGTTTTTT.

In this sample, this clonotype turned up many times. The gene calls are TRBV13 and TRBJ2-7; tentative D call: TRBD1 (5 bases). The germline V and J ends were trimmed by 0 bases and 6 bases, with 9 bases remaining between them. The CDR3 has 13 amino acids. Germline V CDR1 and CDR2: PRHDT, FYEKMQ (reference sequence). The CDR3 sequence is CASSLGTVGEQYF. DNA for the CDR3: TGTGCCAGCAGCTTAGGGACAGTAGGCGAGCAGTACTTC.

This clonotype was detected a few times. The rearrangement uses TRBV11-1 and TRBJ1-2; the D gene is possibly TRBD1 (5 bases). The germline V gene has CDR1 SGHAT and CDR2 FQDESV (reference sequence). The CDR3 spans 16 residues. V lost 5 bases to trimming and J lost 3 bases, with 19 bases between them. CDR3 DNA sequence: TGTGCCAGCAGCCCGGGACGGTTCTTTATTGACTATGGCTACACCTTC. Residues: CASSPGRFFIDYGYTF.

The V gene is TRBV15, the J gene TRBJ1-5; D gene unclear. CDR1 and CDR2 from the germline V gene are LNHNV and YYDKDF (reference sequence). Trimming removed 5 bases at V and 1 base at J, with 6 bases between. CDR3 size: 13 residues. CDR3 bases: TGTGCCACCAGCCTTTCGAGCAATCAGCCCCAGCATTTT. It translates to CATSLSSNQPQHF.

This clonotype was detected a few times. Germline is not matched at one junction end, which may reflect a read error. The chain recombines TRBV10-1 with TRBJ2-7, with D unresolved. The germline gives CDR1 WNHNN, CDR2 SYGVQD (reference sequence). The CDR3 has 11 residues. CDR3 sequence reads: CAKTANYTVGF. In DNA, the CDR3 is TGCGCCAAAACAGCAAATTACACCGTCGGCTTC.

V usage is TRBV11-2 and J usage is TRBJ2-5; 11 bases are shared with TRBD1. Germline V gene data show CDR1 as SGHAT and CDR2 as FQNNGV. The CDR3 loop spans 14 amino acids. V was clipped by 7 bases and J by 4 bases; unmatched bases: 5. The CDR3, as DNA: TGTGCCAGCACCCTGGACAGGGGGCGAGAGACCCAGTACTTC. The encoded protein is CASTLDRGRETQYF. The complete variable domain, with remaining parts taken from reference TRBV11-2 and TRBJ2-5, reads EAGVAQSPRYKIIEKRQSVAFWCNPISGHATLYWYQQILGQGPKLLIQFQNNGVVDDSQLPKDRFSAERLKGVDSTLKIQPAKLEDSAVYLCASTLDRGRETQYFGPGTRLLVL.

This chain joins TRBV5-4 and TRBJ1-2, with D maybe TRBD1 (6 bases). Germline lookup yields CDR1 SGHNT and CDR2 YYREEE (reference sequence). Trimming left V 1 base short and J 6 bases short, with 10 bases between. The CDR3 spans 13 residues. The CDR3 loop is CASSLWSGDGYTF. The CDR3 DNA reads as TGTGCCAGCAGCTTGTGGTCAGGGGATGGCTACACCTTC. The entire variable domain, with the rest obtained from reference TRBV5-4 and TRBJ1-2, is as follows: ETGVTQSPTHLIKTRGQQVTLRCSSQSGHNTVSWYQQALGQGPQFIFQYYREEENGRGNFPPRFSGLQFPNYSSELNVNALELDDSALYLCASSLWSGDGYTFGSGTRLTVV.

This clonotype was counted many times. The chain couples TRBV20-1 to TRBJ2-7; 9 positions agree with TRBD2. Germline CDR1 is DFQATT and CDR2 is SNEGSKA (reference sequence). The V gene end was trimmed by 5 bases and the J gene end by 6 bases; junction bases not matched to a gene: 8. The CDR3 is made up of 13 amino acids. The CDR3 protein is CSAVQAGGGEQYF. CDR3 nucleotide sequence: TGCAGTGCTGTTCAAGCGGGGGGAGGCGAGCAGTACTTC.

The chain employs TRBV28 and TRBJ2-2; the D is unclear. With 3 bases removed from V and 6 bases from J, the gap between germline ends came to 11 bases. The CDR3 extends over 14 amino acids. Germline V gene data show CDR1 as MDHEN and CDR2 as SYDVKM. The CDR3 DNA is TGTGCCAGCAGTTTTTTAAGAGTGGCCGGGGAGCTGTTTTTT. Amino acids: CASSFLRVAGELFF.

This clonotype appeared many times. This chain joins TRBV6-1 and TRBJ1-5; weak D call: TRBD1 (6 bases). V dropped 5 bases and J dropped 4 bases, with 9 bases sitting between them. The CDR3 contains 13 residues. In germline, CDR1 is MNHNS, CDR2 SASEGT. The CDR3 protein is CASSRQANQPQHF. In DNA, the CDR3 is TGTGCCAGCAGTCGACAGGCGAATCAGCCCCAGCATTTT.

This clonotype was found many times. The V call is TRBV28, the J call TRBJ2-7; D unresolved. Germline values: CDR1 MDHEN, CDR2 SYDVKM. Trimming pared 5 bases from V and 5 bases from J, leaving 13 bases between. This CDR3 region has 13 residues. The CDR3: CASSPPMRNEQYF. The CDR3 DNA sequence: TGTGCCAGCAGTCCCCCAATGAGGAACGAGCAGTACTTC.

The rearrangement links TRBV9 to TRBJ2-7; 8 bases match TRBD2. Trimming at V came to 4 bases and at J to 0 bases, leaving 6 bases not matched to a gene. Germline CDR1 is SGDLS and CDR2 is YYNGEE. The CDR3 has 15 residues. The chain's CDR3 is CASSPREGNSYEQYF. The DNA for the CDR3 is TGTGCCAGCAGCCCCCGGGAGGGTAACTCCTACGAGCAGTACTTC.

Many counts were recorded for this clonotype. The V and J genes are TRBV6-1 and TRBJ2-4; 9 nucleotides align to TRBD1. The CDR3 is 13 amino acids. V shed 6 bases, J shed 9 bases, and the junction held 6 bases outside the gene matches. In germline, CDR1 is MNHNS, CDR2 SASEGT. CDR3 coding DNA: TGTGCCAGCAGGATGGACAGGGGTGGCATTCAGTACTTC. This codes for CASRMDRGGIQYF.